Sequencing of this T cell receptor beta chain was carried out in a study of blood T cell repertoires in COVID-19. At the level of the study: Acute and convalescent COVID-19 samples came from the United States, Italy and Spain.

This clone was seen more than once but under ten times. V gave up 1 base and J gave up 4 bases, with 11 bases separating them. The CDR3 has 15 residues. Germline V lookup: CDR1 SGHDN, CDR2 FVKESK. Original handling: The assay estimated nucleated cells by amplifying reference gene primers. The method was immunoSEQ multiplex PCR; TCRdb's version includes in-frame clones alone and lacks a portion of them. Clone size and V and J calls were adopted from that table, with D and trimming inferred from the DNA. Among around 260,000 clones, about 86% were seen once, and the ten largest hold about 4%. Those enrolled, adults aged roughly 18 to 90 years, came from under 25 US areas.

The chain is built from TRBV14 and TRBJ1-5; D is undetermined. The specimen sequenced was PBMCs or T cells enriched from blood (not recorded which). The receptor was isolated from a man in his thirties or forties with acute COVID-19. The DNA of the CDR3 is TGTGCCAGCAGCCAAGGCACAGCAGAGAATCAGCCCCAGCATTTT. It yields the protein CASSQGTAENQPQHF.